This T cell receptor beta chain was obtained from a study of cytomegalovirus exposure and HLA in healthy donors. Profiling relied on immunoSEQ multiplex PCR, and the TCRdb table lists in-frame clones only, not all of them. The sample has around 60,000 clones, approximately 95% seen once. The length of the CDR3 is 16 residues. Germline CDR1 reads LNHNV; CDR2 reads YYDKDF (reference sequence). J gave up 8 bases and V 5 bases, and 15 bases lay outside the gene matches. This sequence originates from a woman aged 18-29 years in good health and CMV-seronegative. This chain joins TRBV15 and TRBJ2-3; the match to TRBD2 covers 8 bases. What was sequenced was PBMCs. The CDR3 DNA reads TGTGCCACCAGCTCGACCCTAGCGGGCCCGTCAGCTACGCAGTATTTT. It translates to CATSSTLAGPSATQYF.